The clone carrying this TCR beta chain was counted a few times. Antigen: not known. The data belong to a study of Graves' ophthalmopathy and Graves' hyperthyroidism. Study information: There was a collection of peripheral blood at initial diagnosis, before any treatment. Study-wide results and limits: Most expanded clonotypes from thyroid (those above 0.001 frequency) were also found in blood.

Exclusion applied to patients with other autoimmune diseases, uncontrolled infections, pregnancy or lactation. It was from 8 to 10 ml of fresh peripheral blood that the PBMCs came. Amplification of the TCR beta CDR3 regions used RNA transcripts (as template). RT-PCR with HTBI primers came first, then second-round multiplex PCR. Each CDR3 protein is one row after TCRdb ran MiXCR on the multiplex PCR reads. The table has around 660,000 distinct CDR3 sequences, about 40% seen once; the top ten hold 3% to 3.5%. Deletions cut 1 base from V and 7 bases from J, with 17 bases between. The length of the CDR3 is 15 residues. Germline values: CDR1 SGHVS, CDR2 FQNEAQ.

The TCR originated in an adult man with Graves' ophthalmopathy. Sequencing used peripheral blood. This chain connects TRBV7-8 to TRBJ2-7; D is perhaps TRBD1 or TRBD2 (6 bases each). CDR3 in amino acids: CASSLGGGGQGEQYF. In DNA, the CDR3 is TGTGCCAGCAGCTTAGGGGGTGGGGGGCAAGGGGAGCAGTACTTC.